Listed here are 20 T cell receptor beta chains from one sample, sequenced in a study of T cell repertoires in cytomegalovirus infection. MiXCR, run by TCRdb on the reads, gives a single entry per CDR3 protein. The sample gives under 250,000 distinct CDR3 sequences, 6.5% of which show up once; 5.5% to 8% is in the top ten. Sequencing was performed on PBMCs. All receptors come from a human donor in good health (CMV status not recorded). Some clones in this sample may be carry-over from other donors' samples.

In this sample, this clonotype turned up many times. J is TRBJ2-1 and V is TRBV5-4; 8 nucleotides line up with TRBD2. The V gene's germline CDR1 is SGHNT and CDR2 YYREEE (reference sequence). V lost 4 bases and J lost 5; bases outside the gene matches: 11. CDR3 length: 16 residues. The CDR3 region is CASSPDRGGFHNEQFF. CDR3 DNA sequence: TGTGCCAGCAGCCCCGACCGGGGGGGTTTCCACAATGAGCAGTTCTTC.

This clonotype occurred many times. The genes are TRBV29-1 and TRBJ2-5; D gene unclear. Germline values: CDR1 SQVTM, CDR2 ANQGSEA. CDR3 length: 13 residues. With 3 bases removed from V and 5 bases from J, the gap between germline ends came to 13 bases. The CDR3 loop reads CSVDSDSSETQYF. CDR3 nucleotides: TGCAGCGTTGATTCAGATTCTTCCGAGACCCAGTACTTC.

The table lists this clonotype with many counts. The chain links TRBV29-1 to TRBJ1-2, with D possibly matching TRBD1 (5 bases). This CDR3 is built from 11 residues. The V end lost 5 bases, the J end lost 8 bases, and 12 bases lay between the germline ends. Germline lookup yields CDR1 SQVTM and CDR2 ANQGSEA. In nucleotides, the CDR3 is TGCAGCGTTACCGGGACCGGGGGCTACACCTTC. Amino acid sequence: CSVTGTGGYTF.

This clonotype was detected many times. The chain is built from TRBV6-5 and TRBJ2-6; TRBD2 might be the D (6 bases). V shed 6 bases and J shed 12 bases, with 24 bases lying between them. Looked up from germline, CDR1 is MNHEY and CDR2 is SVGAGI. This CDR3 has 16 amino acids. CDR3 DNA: TGTGCCAGCAGAGCGGGTCGCCGCGGGGCACCGGTCGTCCTGACTTTC. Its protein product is CASRAGRRGAPVVLTF.

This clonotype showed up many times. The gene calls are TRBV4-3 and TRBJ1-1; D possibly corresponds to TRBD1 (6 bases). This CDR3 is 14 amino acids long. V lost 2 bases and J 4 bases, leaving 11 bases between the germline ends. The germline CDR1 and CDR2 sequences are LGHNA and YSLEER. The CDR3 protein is CASSQYGGGTEAFF. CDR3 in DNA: TGCGCCAGCAGCCAATACGGAGGGGGCACTGAAGCTTTCTTT.

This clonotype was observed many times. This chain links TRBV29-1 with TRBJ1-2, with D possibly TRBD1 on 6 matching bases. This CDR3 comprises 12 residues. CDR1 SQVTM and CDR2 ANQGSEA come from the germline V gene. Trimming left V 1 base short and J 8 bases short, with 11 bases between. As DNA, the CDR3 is TGCAGCGTTGAAGCAACCAGGGGAGGCTACACCTTC. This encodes CSVEATRGGYTF.

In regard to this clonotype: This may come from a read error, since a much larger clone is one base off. CDR3 DNA: TGTGCCAGCAGCTTAGAACAGGGTGCGGGCTACGAGCAGTACTTC. Translated, it gives CASSLEQGAGYEQYF. The chain links TRBV7-6 to TRBJ2-7; tentatively, D is TRBD1 (6 bases). V was clipped by 1 base and J by 3 bases, with 13 bases between them. The CDR3 consists of 15 residues. Germline CDR1 and CDR2: SGHVS and FNYEAQ.

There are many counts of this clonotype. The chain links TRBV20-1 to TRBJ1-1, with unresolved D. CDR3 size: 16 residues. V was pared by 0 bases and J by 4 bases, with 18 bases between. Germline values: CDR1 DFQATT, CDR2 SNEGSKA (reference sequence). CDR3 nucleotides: TGCAGTGCTAGAGACCCCCGGGCCGAGAGGGTCACTGAAGCTTTCTTT. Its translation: CSARDPRAERVTEAFF.

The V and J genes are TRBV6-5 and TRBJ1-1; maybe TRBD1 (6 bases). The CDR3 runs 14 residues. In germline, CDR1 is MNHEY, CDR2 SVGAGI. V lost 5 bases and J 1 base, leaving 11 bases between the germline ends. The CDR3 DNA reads TGTGCCAGCAGTATGGACAGCTCGAACACTGAAGCTTTCTTT. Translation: CASSMDSSNTEAFF.

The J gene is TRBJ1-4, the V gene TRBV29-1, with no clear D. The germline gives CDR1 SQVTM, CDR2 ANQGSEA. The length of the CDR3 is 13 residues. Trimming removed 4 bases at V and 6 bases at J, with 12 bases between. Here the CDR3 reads CSVGKGVDEKLFF. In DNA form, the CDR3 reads TGCAGCGTTGGAAAGGGTGTGGATGAAAAACTGTTTTTT.

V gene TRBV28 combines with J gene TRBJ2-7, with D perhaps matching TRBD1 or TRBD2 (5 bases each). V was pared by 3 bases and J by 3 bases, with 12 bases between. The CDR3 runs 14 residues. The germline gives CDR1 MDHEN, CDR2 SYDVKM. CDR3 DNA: TGTGCCAGCAGTTTGGGGACCCTGATCTACGAGCAGTACTTC. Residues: CASSLGTLIYEQYF. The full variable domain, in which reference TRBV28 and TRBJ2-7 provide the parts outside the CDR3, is DVKVTQSSRYLVKRTGEKVFLECVQDMDHENMFWYRQDPGLGLRLIYFSYDVKMKEKGDIPEGYSVSREKKERFSLILESASTNQTSMYLCASSLGTLIYEQYFGPGTRLTVT.

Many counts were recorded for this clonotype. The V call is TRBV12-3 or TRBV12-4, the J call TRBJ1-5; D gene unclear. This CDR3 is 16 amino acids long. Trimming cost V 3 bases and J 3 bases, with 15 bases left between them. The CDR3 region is CASSLGGLSSNQPQHF. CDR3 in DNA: TGTGCCAGCAGTTTGGGCGGCTTGAGTTCCAATCAGCCCCAGCATTTT.

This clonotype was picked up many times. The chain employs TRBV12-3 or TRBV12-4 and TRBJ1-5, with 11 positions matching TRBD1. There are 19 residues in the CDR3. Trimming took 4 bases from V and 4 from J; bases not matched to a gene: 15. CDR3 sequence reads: CASSSLQGQGVFGNQPQHF. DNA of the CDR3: TGTGCCAGCAGTTCCCTACAGGGACAGGGGGTATTTGGGAATCAGCCCCAGCATTTT.

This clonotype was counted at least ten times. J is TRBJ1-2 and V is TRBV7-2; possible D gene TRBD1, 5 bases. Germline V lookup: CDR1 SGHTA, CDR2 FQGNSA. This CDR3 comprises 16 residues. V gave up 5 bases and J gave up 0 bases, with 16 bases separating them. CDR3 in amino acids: CASSPGGGGTNYGYTF. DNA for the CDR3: TGTGCCAGCAGCCCCGGGGGAGGCGGCACTAACTATGGCTACACCTTC.

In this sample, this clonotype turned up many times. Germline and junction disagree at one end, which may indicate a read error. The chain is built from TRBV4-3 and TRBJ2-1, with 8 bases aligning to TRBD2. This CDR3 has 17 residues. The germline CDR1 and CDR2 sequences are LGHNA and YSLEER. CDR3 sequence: CASSQGNLAGVYNEQFF. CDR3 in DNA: TGCGCCAGCAGTCAAGGAAATCTAGCGGGCGTCTACAATGAGCAGTTCTTC.

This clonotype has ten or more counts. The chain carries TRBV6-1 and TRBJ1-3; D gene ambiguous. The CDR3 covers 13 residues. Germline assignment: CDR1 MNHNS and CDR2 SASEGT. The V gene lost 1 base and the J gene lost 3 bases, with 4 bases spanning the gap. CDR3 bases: TGTGCCAGCAGTGAAGTGGTTGGAAACACCATATATTTT. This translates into CASSEVVGNTIYF.

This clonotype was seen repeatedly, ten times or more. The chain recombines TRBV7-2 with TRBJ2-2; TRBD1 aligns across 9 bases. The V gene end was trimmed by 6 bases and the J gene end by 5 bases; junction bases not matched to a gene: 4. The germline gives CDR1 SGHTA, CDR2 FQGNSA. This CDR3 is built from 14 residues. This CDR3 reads CASRRQGETGELFF. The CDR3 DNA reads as TGTGCCAGCAGACGACAGGGGGAAACCGGGGAGCTGTTTTTT.

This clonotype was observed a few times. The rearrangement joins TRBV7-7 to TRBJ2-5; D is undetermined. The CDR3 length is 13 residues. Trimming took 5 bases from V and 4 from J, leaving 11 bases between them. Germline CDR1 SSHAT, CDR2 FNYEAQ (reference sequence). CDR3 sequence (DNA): TGTGCCAGCAGCAGGGCGGAGCGAGAGACCCAGTACTTC. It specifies CASSRAERETQYF.

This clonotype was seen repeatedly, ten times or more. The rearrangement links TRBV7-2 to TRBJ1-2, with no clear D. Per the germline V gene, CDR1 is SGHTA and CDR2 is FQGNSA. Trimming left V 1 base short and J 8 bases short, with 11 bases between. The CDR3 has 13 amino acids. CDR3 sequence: CASSLGSGEGYTF. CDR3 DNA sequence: TGTGCCAGCAGCTTAGGGTCCGGGGAAGGCTACACCTTC.

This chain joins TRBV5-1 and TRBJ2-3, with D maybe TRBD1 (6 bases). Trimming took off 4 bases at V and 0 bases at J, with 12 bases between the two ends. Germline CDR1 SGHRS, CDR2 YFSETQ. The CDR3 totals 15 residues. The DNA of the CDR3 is TGCGCCAGCAGCACCGGGACACTGAGCACAGATACGCAGTATTTT. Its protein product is CASSTGTLSTDTQYF.